Presented here are 2 T cell receptor beta chains from one specimen sequenced in a study of PD-L1 blockade in urothelial cancer. Method: immunoSEQ multiplex PCR; TCRdb's copy keeps in-frame clones and lacks some. Of approximately 50,000 clones in the sample, around nine tenths are singletons; the top ten hold under 2.5%. Time point: peripheral blood 6 weeks after treatment start. The input for sequencing was PBMCs, taken around atezolizumab (anti-PD-L1) treatment. The receptors originated from a man in his sixties with urothelial cancer.

The chain couples TRBV2 to TRBJ2-3; 7 bases align to TRBD1. The CDR3 is 13 amino acids. After removal of 7 bases from V and 2 bases from J, the junction contained 3 bases not matched to a gene. Germline V gene data show CDR1 as SNHLY and CDR2 as FYNNEI. CDR3 nucleotide sequence: TGTGCCAGCACCGACAGGGCCACAGATACGCAGTATTTT. This encodes CASTDRATDTQYF.

This clone was observed a single time. The rearrangement joins TRBV7-6 to TRBJ2-5; D remains unclear. This CDR3 has 14 residues. Germline lookup yields CDR1 SGHVS and CDR2 FNYEAQ. The V and J ends lost 1 base and 5 bases respectively, with 11 bases between them. The DNA of the CDR3 is TGTGCCAGCAGCTTAGACGGCGGCGTGGAGACCCAGTACTTC. Translation: CASSLDGGVETQYF. Full variable domain (rest looked up from reference TRBV7-6 and TRBJ2-5): GAGVSQSPRYKVTKRGQDVALRCDPISGHVSLYWYRQALGQGPEFLTYFNYEAQQDKSGLPNDRFSAERPEGSISTLTIQRTEQRDSAMYRCASSLDGGVETQYFGPGTRLLVL.